A single sample gave rise to the 19 T cell receptor beta chains below, sequenced in a study of T cell clonotyping in hematopoietic cell transplantation. Only in-frame clones appear in the TCRdb table, and some are missing; sequencing was by immunoSEQ multiplex PCR. Of around 37,000 clones in the sample, 95% were seen once. Sequencing was carried out using peripheral blood mononuclear cells. These receptors all come from a man between 25 and 39 years old in good health. Some clones in this sample may be carry-over from other donors' samples.

The chain carries TRBV7-9 and TRBJ2-7; the D call may be TRBD1 or TRBD2 (5 bases each). The V gene lost 1 base and the J gene lost 7 bases, with 17 bases spanning the gap. The length of the CDR3 is 15 residues. Germline V CDR1 and CDR2: SEHNR, FQNEAQ (reference sequence). This CDR3 reads CASSLDWDRSGEQYF. CDR3 coding DNA: TGTGCCAGCAGCTTAGATTGGGACCGATCTGGTGAGCAGTACTTC.

CDR3 sequence reads: CASGDIGTGGHQPQHF. CDR3 bases: TGTGCCAGCGGGGACATTGGGACAGGGGGCCATCAGCCCCAGCATTTT. V and J are TRBV28 and TRBJ1-5; 12 nucleotides line up with TRBD1. This CDR3 is 16 amino acids long. Trimming removed 8 bases from V and 5 bases from J; junction bases left unmatched: 10. Germline CDR1 reads MDHEN; CDR2 reads SYDVKM. Together with reference TRBV28 and TRBJ1-5, the CDR3 gives the full variable domain: DVKVTQSSRYLVKRTGEKVFLECVQDMDHENMFWYRQDPGLGLRLIYFSYDVKMKEKGDIPEGYSVSREKKERFSLILESASTNQTSMYLCASGDIGTGGHQPQHFGDGTRLSIL.

The genes are TRBV28 and TRBJ2-2; 8 positions match TRBD2. The junction had 5 bases not matched to a gene; V was cut back by 9 bases and J by 5 bases. There are 13 residues in the CDR3. Germline lookup yields CDR1 MDHEN and CDR2 SYDVKM. The chain's CDR3 is CASRLARTGELFF. CDR3 DNA sequence: TGTGCCAGTCGACTAGCGAGAACCGGGGAGCTGTTTTTT.

This clone was counted once. The chain combines TRBV5-4 with TRBJ1-2, with 11 bases that match TRBD1. V gave up 4 bases and J gave up 7 bases; unmatched junction bases: 18. The CDR3 is 18 amino acids. In germline, CDR1 is SGHNT, CDR2 YYREEE (reference sequence). The CDR3 DNA reads as TGTGCCAGCAGCCGCGCAGCAGACCCGGGACAGGGGGAAGGTGGCTACACCTTC. Encoded protein: CASSRAADPGQGEGGYTF.

The chain recombines TRBV7-2 with TRBJ1-2, with D perhaps TRBD1 (5 bases). CDR3 length equals 13 residues. Germline CDR1 reads SGHTA; CDR2 reads FQGNSA. V was trimmed by 4 bases and J by 8 bases, leaving 14 bases between them. CDR3 in amino acids: CASSYTWTKGYTF. Here the CDR3 DNA reads TGTGCCAGCAGCTACACCTGGACAAAGGGCTACACCTTC.

The chain employs TRBV10-3 and TRBJ2-7, with TRBD1 identical over 7 bases. With V trimmed by 6 bases and J by 5 bases, 7 bases remained unmatched. Germline lookup yields CDR1 ENHRY and CDR2 SYGVKD. The CDR3 sequence is 13 residues long. CDR3 nucleotides: TGTGCCATCAGCGAGACAGGGTGGCACGAGCAGTACTTC. Its translation is CAISETGWHEQYF.

The V and J genes are TRBV5-1 and TRBJ1-1; no definite D call. The CDR3 length is 12 residues. Germline V CDR1 and CDR2: SGHRS, YFSETQ. With 4 bases removed from V and 5 bases from J, the gap between germline ends came to 9 bases. The CDR3 protein is CASSQRGTEAFF. The CDR3 DNA follows: TGCGCCAGCAGCCAAAGAGGTACTGAAGCTTTCTTT.

Written as DNA, the CDR3 is TGTGCCAGCAGCTTGGTCGGGAGCGACATCCACGAGCAGTACTTC. Translation: CASSLVGSDIHEQYF. The chain recombines TRBV5-4 with TRBJ2-7; D might be TRBD2 (6 bases). V gave up 0 bases and J gave up 5 bases, with 15 bases separating them. Germline CDR1 SGHNT, CDR2 YYREEE (reference sequence). The CDR3 spans 15 residues.

The chain combines TRBV11-2 with TRBJ1-1, with no clear D. Trimming took off 4 bases at V and 4 bases at J, with 19 bases between the two ends. The CDR3 is 16 residues long. Per germline, CDR1 SGHAT and CDR2 FQNNGV. CDR3 DNA: TGTGCCAGCAGCTATGCACCACTTGCAGGTGGCACTGAAGCTTTCTTT. Translating gives CASSYAPLAGGTEAFF.

V gene TRBV11-2 combines with J gene TRBJ1-2; no clear D gene. CDR3 length equals 13 residues. The V end was cut by 5 bases, the J end by 6 bases, with 13 bases between. Germline V gene sequence: CDR1 SGHAT, CDR2 FQNNGV. The chain's CDR3 is CASSAWLGDGYTF. The CDR3 DNA sequence: TGTGCCAGCAGCGCTTGGCTGGGAGATGGCTACACCTTC.

A few counts support this clone. The chain is built from TRBV6-4 and TRBJ2-7, with TRBD2 matching 8 bases. The CDR3 length is 14 residues. CDR1 is MRHNA and CDR2 is SNTAGT in the germline V gene. V lost 4 bases to trimming and J lost 0 bases; unmatched junction nucleotides: 2. Here the CDR3 reads CASSVSGSSYEQYF. CDR3 nucleotide sequence: TGTGCCAGCAGTGTAAGCGGGAGCTCCTACGAGCAGTACTTC.

This sequence joins TRBV30 and TRBJ1-2, with 8 bases aligning to TRBD1. The CDR3 consists of 11 residues. Germline-derived CDR1 and CDR2 are GTSNPN and SVGIG (reference sequence). V lost 8 bases and J lost 7; bases outside the gene matches: 6. CDR3 DNA: TGTGCCCAAAACAGGGGGGCTGGCTACACCTTC. This codes for CAQNRGAGYTF.

Written as DNA, the CDR3 is TGTGCCAGCAGCTGGGATCAGAGTATACTGCTTGGCTACACCTTC. Translating gives CASSWDQSILLGYTF. The V call is TRBV5-4, the J call TRBJ1-2; no clear D gene. Trimming shortened V by 3 bases and J by 7 bases, and 19 bases separated the two germline ends. The CDR3 is 15 residues long. Germline V gene sequence: CDR1 SGHNT, CDR2 YYREEE (reference sequence).

The V call is TRBV10-3, the J call TRBJ2-7; D is uncertain. Trimming removed 2 bases at V and 2 bases at J, with 7 bases between. This CDR3 is 13 amino acids long. Germline CDR1 and CDR2: ENHRY and SYGVKD. CDR3 in amino acids: CAISEGHTYEQYF. CDR3 DNA sequence: TGTGCCATCAGTGAGGGCCATACCTACGAGCAGTACTTC.

The chain employs TRBV2 and TRBJ2-2; TRBD2 is a possible D gene (5 bases). CDR1 is SNHLY, CDR2 FYNNEI, per germline. Trimming removed 7 bases from V and 4 bases from J, with 13 bases in between. There are 14 residues in the CDR3. The CDR3 protein is CASTREGGTGELFF. CDR3 bases: TGTGCCAGCACGAGGGAAGGCGGCACCGGGGAGCTGTTTTTT.

The gene calls are TRBV7-3 and TRBJ2-3; the match to TRBD2 covers 11 bases. The CDR3 is made up of 14 amino acids. The germline V gene encodes CDR1 SGHTA and CDR2 FQGTGA. After removal of 5 bases from V and 5 bases from J, the junction contained 3 bases not matched to a gene. CDR3: CASSRSGGEDTQYF. In nucleotides, the CDR3 is TGTGCCAGCAGCCGTAGCGGGGGGGAAGATACGCAGTATTTT.

The V call is TRBV7-2, the J call TRBJ1-4; perhaps TRBD1 as D (5 bases). Deletions cut 1 base from V and 10 bases from J, with 13 bases between. The CDR3 extends over 14 amino acids. CDR1 and CDR2 (germline): SGHTA, FQGNSA. DNA for the CDR3: TGTGCCAGCAGCTTAGAGTTCAGGGTCGGAAAACTGTTTTTT. Translated: CASSLEFRVGKLFF.

CDR3 sequence (DNA): TGTGCCAGCAGTGAACGAGGCGGGAGGACCGGGGAGCTGTTTTTT. It translates to CASSERGGRTGELFF. V gene TRBV6-1 combines with J gene TRBJ2-2; 8 bases line up with TRBD2. The CDR3 runs to 15 residues. Germline-derived CDR1 and CDR2 are MNHNS and SASEGT. J was trimmed by 5 bases and V by 2 bases; bases with no gene match: 4.

V is TRBV10-3 and J is TRBJ2-7; maybe TRBD2 (5 bases). CDR3 length: 14 amino acids. Trimming took 0 bases from V and 7 from J, leaving 13 bases between them. Germline-derived CDR1 and CDR2 are ENHRY and SYGVKD. This CDR3 reads CAISESNDRGEQYF. The CDR3 DNA follows: TGTGCCATCAGTGAGTCGAACGACCGGGGAGAGCAGTACTTC.